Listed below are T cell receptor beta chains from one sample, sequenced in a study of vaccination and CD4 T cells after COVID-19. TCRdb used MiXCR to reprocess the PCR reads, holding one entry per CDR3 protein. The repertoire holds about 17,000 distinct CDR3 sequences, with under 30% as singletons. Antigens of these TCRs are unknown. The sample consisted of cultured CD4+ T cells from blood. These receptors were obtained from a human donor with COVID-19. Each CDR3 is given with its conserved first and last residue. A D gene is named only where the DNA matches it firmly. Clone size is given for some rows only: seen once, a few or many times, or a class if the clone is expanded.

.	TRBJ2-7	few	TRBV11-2	TGTGCCAGCAGCTCAGGGGTAAACGAGCAGTACTTC	CASSSGVNEQYF
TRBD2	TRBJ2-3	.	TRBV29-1	TGCAGCGTTGAAGATCGAGCGGGGGGTCGCACAGATACGCAGTATTTT	CSVEDRAGGRTDTQYF
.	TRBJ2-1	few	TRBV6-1	TGTGCCAGCAGCGGACAAATACCGCCGAATGAGCAGTTCTTC	CASSGQIPPNEQFF
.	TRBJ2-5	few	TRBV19	TGTGCCAGTACTCCGGGGGGCCCGAGCGTCCAGTACTTC	CASTPGGPSVQYF
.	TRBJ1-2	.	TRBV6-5	TGTGCCAGCAGTTATGAGGGAACCAAAACCTATGGCTACACCTTC	CASSYEGTKTYGYTF
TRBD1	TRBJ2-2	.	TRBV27	TGTGCCAGCAGTTTACTACTAACAGGGGGCTTCACCGGGGAGCTGTTTTTT	CASSLLLTGGFTGELFF
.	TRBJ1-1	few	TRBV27	TGTGCCAGCAGTTTATCCACAGGGCGAACTGAAGCTTTCTTT	CASSLSTGRTEAFF
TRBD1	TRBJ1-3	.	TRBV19	TGTGCCAGTAGTCCACGGACAGGGGGATCTGGAAACACCATATATTTT	CASSPRTGGSGNTIYF
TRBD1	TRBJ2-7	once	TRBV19	TGTGCCAGTAGTACTACAGACAGGGGGCGAACCTACGAGCAGTACTTC	CASSTTDRGRTYEQYF
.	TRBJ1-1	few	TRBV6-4	TGTGCCAGCAGTATGGGACGCAACACTGAAGCTTTCTTT	CASSMGRNTEAFF
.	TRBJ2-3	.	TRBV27	TGTGCCAGCAGAAGGACCGGCACAGATACGCAGTATTTT	CASRRTGTDTQYF
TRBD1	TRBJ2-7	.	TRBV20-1	TGCAGTGCTAGAGATCCACGGACAGGGAGTATCAGTAAGCAGTACTTC	CSARDPRTGSISKQYF
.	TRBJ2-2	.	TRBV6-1	TGTGCCAGCAGATCCGACGGAACAAACACCGGGGAGCTGTTTTTT	CASRSDGTNTGELFF
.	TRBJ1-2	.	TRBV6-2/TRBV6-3	TGTGCCAGCCGTGCGACCGGTACCTATGGCTACACCTTC	CASRATGTYGYTF
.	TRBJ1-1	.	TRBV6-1	TGTGCCAGCAGTGAAACCAAGACAGGAGAGGCCACTGAAGCTTTCTTT	CASSETKTGEATEAFF
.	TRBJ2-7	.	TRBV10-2	TGCGCCAGCAGCCCCCACCGGGACCCCTCCTACGAGCAGTACTTC	CASSPHRDPSYEQYF
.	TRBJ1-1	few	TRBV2	TGTGCCAGCAGTGAACGGGTTACTAACACTGAAGCTTTCTTT	CASSERVTNTEAFF
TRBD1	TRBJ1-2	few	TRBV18	TGTGCCAGCTCACCACGGGACAGACCCTTGAACTATGGCTACACCTTC	CASSPRDRPLNYGYTF
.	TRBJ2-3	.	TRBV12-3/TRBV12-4	TGTGCCAGCAGTTTAGCTGGCAGGGCCACAGATACGCAGTATTTT	CASSLAGRATDTQYF
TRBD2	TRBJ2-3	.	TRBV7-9	TGTGCCAGCAGTTCAGGACTAGCGGGGGGAAATACGCAGTATTTT	CASSSGLAGGNTQYF
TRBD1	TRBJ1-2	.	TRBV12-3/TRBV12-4	TGTGCCAGCAGTAACCAGGGGGAACGGGACTATGGCTACACCTTC	CASSNQGERDYGYTF
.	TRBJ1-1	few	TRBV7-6	TGTGCCAGCAGCAAAATACAGGGTTTGAGAGGCACTGAAGCTTTCTTT	CASSKIQGLRGTEAFF
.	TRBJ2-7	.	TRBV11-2	TGTGCCAGCAGCCAAAGTTCCGGAGGGGGCGTCGAGCAGTACTTC	CASSQSSGGGVEQYF
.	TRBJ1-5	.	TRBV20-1	TGCAGTGCAGCGGACGCCTTGACTCAGCCCCAGCATTTT	CSAADALTQPQHF
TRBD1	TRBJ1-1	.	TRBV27	TGTGCCAGCAGTTTAGGGAACAGGGGAACTATGAACACTGAAGCTTTCTTT	CASSLGNRGTMNTEAFF
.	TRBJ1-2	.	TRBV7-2	TGTGCCAGCAGCTTAGGGGCTCCATCATATGGCTACACCTTC	CASSLGAPSYGYTF
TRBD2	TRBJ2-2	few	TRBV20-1	TGCAGTGCTAGTATTCGGGGGGGAGGAATCGGGGAGCTGTTTTTT	CSASIRGGGIGELFF
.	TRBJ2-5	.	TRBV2	TGTGCCAGCAGGATGGATCGGGGAGGAGAGACCCAGTACTTC	CASRMDRGGETQYF
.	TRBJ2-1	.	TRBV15	TGTGCCACCAGCAGCAATGAGCAGTTCTTC	CATSSNEQFF
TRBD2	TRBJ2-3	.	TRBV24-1	TGTGCCACCAGTGATCGCGGGGGGAGCACAGATACGCAGTATTTT	CATSDRGGSTDTQYF
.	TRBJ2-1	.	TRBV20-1	TGCAGTGCTAGCTCCGACACAGGTGGGTCCTACAATGAGCAGTTCTTC	CSASSDTGGSYNEQFF
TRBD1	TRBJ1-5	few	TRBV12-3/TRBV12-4	TGTGCCAGCAGGCTCGACAGGGGGGATCAGCCCCAGCATTTT	CASRLDRGDQPQHF
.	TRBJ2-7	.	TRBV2	TGTGCCAGCAACCGACAGGAGGCGGAGCAGTACTTC	CASNRQEAEQYF
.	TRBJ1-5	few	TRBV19	TGTGCCAGTAACATGCTGGGGGAGGGGGGGCAGCCCCAGCATTTT	CASNMLGEGGQPQHF
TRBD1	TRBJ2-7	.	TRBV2	TGTGCCAGCAGTGAAGGACAGGGGAGTTACGAGCAGTACTTC	CASSEGQGSYEQYF
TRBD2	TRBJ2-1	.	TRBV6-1	TGTGCCAGCAACCAACTAGCGGGGGGGCCTTTAGGGTTCTTC	CASNQLAGGPLGFF
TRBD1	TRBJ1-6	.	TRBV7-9	TGTGCCAGCAGCTTAAAGGAGGGGACAGCGGGAAGTACACCCCTCCACTTT	CASSLKEGTAGSTPLHF
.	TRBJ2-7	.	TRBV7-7	TGTGCTAGCAGCTTAGACCTGAGCTCCTACGAGCAGTACTTC	CASSLDLSSYEQYF
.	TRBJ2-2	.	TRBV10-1	TGCGCCAGCAGTGTCGATGGGGATATTGGGACCGGGGAGCTGTTTTTT	CASSVDGDIGTGELFF
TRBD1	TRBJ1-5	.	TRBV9	TGTGCCAGCAGTAGAGGGGGCCTTCAGCCCCAGCATTTT	CASSRGGLQPQHF
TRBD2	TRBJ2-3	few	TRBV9	TGTGCCAGCAGCCCCCGACCCCCTGGCGGGGGAGATACGCAGTATTTT	CASSPRPPGGGDTQYF
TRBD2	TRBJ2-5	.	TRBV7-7	TGTGCTAGCAGCCGCGGGGGACAAGAGACCCAGTACTTC	CASSRGGQETQYF
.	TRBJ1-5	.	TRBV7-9	TGTGCCAGCAGCCTGACAGAGTCAGGCCAGCCCCAGCATTTT	CASSLTESGQPQHF
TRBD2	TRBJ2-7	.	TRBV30	TGTGCCTGGAGTGTAATAAGGGCGGGGGGTTCCTACGAGCAGTACTTC	CAWSVIRAGGSYEQYF
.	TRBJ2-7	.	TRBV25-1	TGTGCCAGCAAGGGACACCCGAGCTCCTACGAGCAGTACTTC	CASKGHPSSYEQYF
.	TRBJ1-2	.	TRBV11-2	TGTGCCAGCAGCGTAACAGGACTGAACAACTATGGCTACACCTTC	CASSVTGLNNYGYTF
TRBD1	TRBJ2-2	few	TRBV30	TGTGCCTGGAACAGGGGGCGCGGGAACACCGGGGAGCTGTTTTTT	CAWNRGRGNTGELFF
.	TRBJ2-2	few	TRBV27	TGTGCCAGCACCGGGAACACCGGGGAGCTGTTTTTT	CASTGNTGELFF